This TCR beta chain was sequenced during a study of T cells after yellow fever vaccination. TCRdb analysed the 5' RACE reads with MiXCR anew, one entry per CDR3 protein. Found here are some 350,000 distinct CDR3 sequences, 11% of them singletons; the top ten hold around 18%. Germline lookup yields CDR1 DFQATT and CDR2 SNEGSKA (reference sequence). This CDR3 has 16 residues. Trimming cost V 1 base and J 6 bases; bases outside gene matches: 3. J is TRBJ2-2 and V is TRBV20-1; 15 nucleotides agree with TRBD2. The receptor comes from a man aged 18 to 29 who received the YFV17D yellow fever vaccine. Sequenced material: PBMCs, taken on the day of the first yellow fever vaccination. In DNA, the CDR3 is TGCAGTGCTAGAGCCCGGACTAGCGGGGGGGCCGGGGAGCTGTTTTTT. The encoded protein is CSARARTSGGAGELFF.